A selection of T cell receptor beta chains follows, all from one sample in a study of blood T cell repertoires in COVID-19. TCRdb's table, derived via immunoSEQ multiplex PCR, lists solely in-frame clones and lacks some. The sample has approximately 190,000 clones, roughly four fifths seen once. The source material was peripheral blood. The receptors here all came from a woman aged 40 to 50 with acute or convalescent COVID-19. Both conserved end residues are part of each CDR3. Fields, in order: D gene, V gene, J gene, clone size, CDR3 protein, CDR3 DNA. D genes are given only for firm matches. Clone size is not always given. Where it is, it says once, few, many or a class for expanded clones.

D: TRBD1
V: TRBV19
J: TRBJ1-5
size: NA
CDR3: CASSMAGGVPQPQHF
DNA: TGTGCCAGTAGTATGGCAGGGGGCGTCCCTCAGCCCCAGCATTTT

D: TRBD1
V: TRBV28
J: TRBJ1-4
size: NA
CDR3: CASSLPRGPLFF
DNA: TGTGCCAGCAGTCTCCCCAGGGGGCCTCTGTTTTTT

D: TRBD2
V: TRBV3-1/TRBV3-2
J: TRBJ2-3
size: NA
CDR3: CASSLTSGGTDTQYF
DNA: TGTGCCAGCAGCCTGACTAGCGGGGGCACAGATACGCAGTATTTT

D: NA
V: TRBV6-5
J: TRBJ1-2
size: once
CDR3: CASMDRGNYGYTF
DNA: TGTGCCAGCATGGACAGAGGGAACTATGGCTACACCTTC

D: TRBD2
V: TRBV27
J: TRBJ2-5
size: NA
CDR3: CASTLLAGGEETQYF
DNA: TGTGCCAGCACCTTACTAGCGGGGGGGGAAGAGACCCAGTACTTC

D: NA
V: TRBV4-1
J: TRBJ1-1
size: NA
CDR3: CASSHPAKFQEEAFF
DNA: TGCGCCAGCAGCCACCCAGCTAAATTCCAGGAAGAGGCTTTCTTT

D: NA
V: TRBV9
J: TRBJ2-7
size: NA
CDR3: CASSTGGGDSYEQYF
DNA: TGTGCCAGCAGCACCGGAGGGGGCGACTCCTACGAGCAGTACTTC

D: NA
V: TRBV6-8
J: TRBJ2-1
size: NA
CDR3: CASRRGEQFF
DNA: TGTGCCAGCAGGAGAGGAGAGCAGTTCTTC

D: NA
V: TRBV28
J: TRBJ1-1
size: NA
CDR3: CASWGGGENTEAFF
DNA: TGTGCCAGCTGGGGCGGCGGGGAGAACACTGAAGCTTTCTTT

D: TRBD1
V: TRBV5-6
J: TRBJ1-1
size: once
CDR3: CASSFRDRGRGTEAFF
DNA: TGTGCCAGCAGCTTCCGGGACAGGGGTCGAGGCACTGAAGCTTTCTTT

D: TRBD2
V: TRBV5-1
J: TRBJ2-1
size: NA
CDR3: CASSLGLAGLHSYNEQFF
DNA: TGCGCCAGCAGCTTGGGACTAGCGGGGCTTCACTCCTACAATGAGCAGTTCTTC

D: TRBD1
V: TRBV28
J: TRBJ1-4
size: once
CDR3: CASSLPGTGSEKLFF
DNA: TGTGCCAGCAGTCTACCCGGGACAGGGAGTGAAAAACTGTTTTTT

D: TRBD1
V: TRBV6-5
J: TRBJ2-2
size: NA
CDR3: CASRSGQGATGELFF
DNA: TGTGCCAGCAGATCGGGACAGGGGGCGACCGGGGAGCTGTTTTTT

D: TRBD1
V: TRBV7-6
J: TRBJ2-5
size: NA
CDR3: CASSPRDSNSQETQYF
DNA: TGTGCCAGCAGCCCCAGGGACAGCAATTCCCAAGAGACCCAGTACTTC

D: NA
V: TRBV7-2
J: TRBJ2-7
size: NA
CDR3: CASSLVLTSEQYF
DNA: TGTGCCAGCAGCTTAGTTTTGACTAGCGAGCAGTACTTC

D: NA
V: TRBV5-1
J: TRBJ1-1
size: NA
CDR3: CASTEGGQGFLGMNTEAFF
DNA: TGCGCCAGCACCGAGGGAGGGCAGGGCTTTTTGGGGATGAACACTGAAGCTTTCTTT

D: TRBD1
V: TRBV7-7
J: TRBJ1-1
size: NA
CDR3: CASSDSGGEAFF
DNA: TGTGCTAGCAGCGATTCAGGGGGCGAAGCTTTCTTT

D: TRBD1
V: TRBV28
J: TRBJ1-4
size: NA
CDR3: CASQGERVEKLFF
DNA: TGTGCCAGCCAGGGGGAGAGGGTTGAAAAACTGTTTTTT